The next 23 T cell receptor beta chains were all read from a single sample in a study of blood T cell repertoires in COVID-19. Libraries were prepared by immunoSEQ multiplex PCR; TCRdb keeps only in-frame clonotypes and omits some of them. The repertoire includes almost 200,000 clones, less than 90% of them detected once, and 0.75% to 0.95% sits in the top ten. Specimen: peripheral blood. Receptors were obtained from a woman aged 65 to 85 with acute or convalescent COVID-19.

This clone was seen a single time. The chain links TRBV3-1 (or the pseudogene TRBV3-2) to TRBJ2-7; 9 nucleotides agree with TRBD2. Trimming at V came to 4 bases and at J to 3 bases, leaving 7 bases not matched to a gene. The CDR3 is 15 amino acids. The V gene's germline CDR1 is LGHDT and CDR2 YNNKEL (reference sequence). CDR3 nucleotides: TGTGCCAGCAGCCGAAGCGGGGGGTCCCTCTACGAGCAGTACTTC. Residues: CASSRSGGSLYEQYF.

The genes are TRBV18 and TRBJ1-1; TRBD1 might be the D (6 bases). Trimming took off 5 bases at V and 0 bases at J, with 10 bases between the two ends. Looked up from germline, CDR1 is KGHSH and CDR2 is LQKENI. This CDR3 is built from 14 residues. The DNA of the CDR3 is TGTGCCAGCTCAATCAGGGGTATGAACACTGAAGCTTTCTTT. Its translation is CASSIRGMNTEAFF.

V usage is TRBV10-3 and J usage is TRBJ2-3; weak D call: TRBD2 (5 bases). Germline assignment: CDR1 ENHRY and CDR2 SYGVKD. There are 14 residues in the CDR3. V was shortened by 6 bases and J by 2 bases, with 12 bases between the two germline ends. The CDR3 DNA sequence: TGTGCCATCAGACCCGGGATCCCCACAGATACGCAGTATTTT. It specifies CAIRPGIPTDTQYF.

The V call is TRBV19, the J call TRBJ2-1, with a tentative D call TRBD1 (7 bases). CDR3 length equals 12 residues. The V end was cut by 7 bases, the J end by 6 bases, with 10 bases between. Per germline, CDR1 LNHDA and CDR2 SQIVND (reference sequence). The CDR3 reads CASTQGGNEQFF. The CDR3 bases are TGTGCCAGTACCCAGGGGGGCAATGAGCAGTTCTTC.

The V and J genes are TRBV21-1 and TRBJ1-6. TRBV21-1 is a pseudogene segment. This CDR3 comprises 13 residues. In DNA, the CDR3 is TGTGCCAGCAGCCTCCCGGGAGGGATCCCCCTCCACTTT. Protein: CASSLPGGIPLHF.

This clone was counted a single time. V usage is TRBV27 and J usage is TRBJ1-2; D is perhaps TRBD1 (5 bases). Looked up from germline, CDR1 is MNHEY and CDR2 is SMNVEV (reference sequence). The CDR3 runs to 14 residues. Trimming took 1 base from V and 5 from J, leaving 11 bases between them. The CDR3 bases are TGTGCCAGCAGTTTATTCTCAGGGAAATATGGCTACACCTTC. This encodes CASSLFSGKYGYTF.

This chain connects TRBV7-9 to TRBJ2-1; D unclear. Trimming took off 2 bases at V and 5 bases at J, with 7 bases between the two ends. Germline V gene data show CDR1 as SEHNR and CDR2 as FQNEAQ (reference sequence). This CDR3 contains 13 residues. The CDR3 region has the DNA TGTGCCAGCAGCTTATCGGCGGACAATGAGCAGTTCTTC. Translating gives CASSLSADNEQFF. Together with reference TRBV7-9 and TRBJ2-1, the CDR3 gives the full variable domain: DTGVSQNPRHKITKRGQNVTFRCDPISEHNRLYWYRQTLGQGPEFLTYFQNEAQLEKSRLLSDRFSAERPKGSFSTLEIQRTEQGDSAMYLCASSLSADNEQFFGPGTRLTVL.

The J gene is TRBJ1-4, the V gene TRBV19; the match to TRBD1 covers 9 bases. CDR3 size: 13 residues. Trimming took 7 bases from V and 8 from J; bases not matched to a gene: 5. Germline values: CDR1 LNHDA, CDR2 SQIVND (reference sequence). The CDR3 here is CASNRGLREKLFF. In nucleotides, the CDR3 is TGTGCCAGTAACAGGGGGCTGAGGGAAAAACTGTTTTTT. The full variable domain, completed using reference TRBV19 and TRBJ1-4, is DGGITQSPKYLFRKEGQNVTLSCEQNLNHDAMYWYRQDPGQGLRLIYYSQIVNDFQKGDIAEGYSVSREKKESFPLTVTSAQKNPTAFYLCASNRGLREKLFFGSGTQLSVL.

DNA of the CDR3: TGTGCCGCGGGACAGGGACCCACCGGGGAGCTGTTTTTT. Translation: CAAGQGPTGELFF. The rearrangement joins TRBV10-3 to TRBJ2-2; 9 bases match TRBD1. Trimming at V came to 11 bases and at J to 4 bases, leaving 5 bases not matched to a gene. Germline V gene sequence: CDR1 ENHRY, CDR2 SYGVKD. This CDR3 is built from 13 residues.

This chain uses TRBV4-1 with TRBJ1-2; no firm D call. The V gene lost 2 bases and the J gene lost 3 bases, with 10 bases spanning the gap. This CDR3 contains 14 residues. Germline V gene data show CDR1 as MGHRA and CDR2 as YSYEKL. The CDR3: CASSQPGYYYGYTF. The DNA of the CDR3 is TGCGCCAGCAGCCAACCGGGGTATTACTATGGCTACACCTTC.

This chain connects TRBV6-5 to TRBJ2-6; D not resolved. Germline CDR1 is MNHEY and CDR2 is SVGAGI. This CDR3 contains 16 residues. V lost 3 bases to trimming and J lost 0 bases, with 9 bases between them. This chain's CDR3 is CASSYTQDSGANVLTF. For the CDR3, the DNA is TGTGCCAGCAGTTATACGCAGGACTCTGGGGCCAACGTCCTGACTTTC.

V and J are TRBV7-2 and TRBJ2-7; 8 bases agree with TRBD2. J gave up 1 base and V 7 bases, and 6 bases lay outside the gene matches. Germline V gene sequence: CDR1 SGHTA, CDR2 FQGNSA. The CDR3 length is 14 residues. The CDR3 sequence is CASTRGGQSYEQYF. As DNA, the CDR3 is TGTGCCAGCACCCGCGGGGGGCAATCCTACGAGCAGTACTTC.

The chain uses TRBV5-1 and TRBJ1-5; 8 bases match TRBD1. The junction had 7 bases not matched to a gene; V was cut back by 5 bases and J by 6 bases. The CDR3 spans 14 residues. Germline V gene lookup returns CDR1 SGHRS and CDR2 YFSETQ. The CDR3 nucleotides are TGCGCCAGCAGGCTGGACAGGGAGGGTCAGCCCCAGCATTTT. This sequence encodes CASRLDREGQPQHF. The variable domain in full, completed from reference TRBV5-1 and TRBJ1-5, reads KAGVTQTPRYLIKTRGQQVTLSCSPISGHRSVSWYQQTPGQGLQFLFEYFSETQRNKGNFPGRFSGRQFSNSRSEMNVSTLELGDSALYLCASRLDREGQPQHFGDGTRLSIL.

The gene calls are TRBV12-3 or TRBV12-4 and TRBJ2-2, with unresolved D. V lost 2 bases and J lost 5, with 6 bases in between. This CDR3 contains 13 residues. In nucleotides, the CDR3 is TGTGCCAGCAGTTTAAGTCAGACCGGGGAGCTGTTTTTT. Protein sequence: CASSLSQTGELFF.

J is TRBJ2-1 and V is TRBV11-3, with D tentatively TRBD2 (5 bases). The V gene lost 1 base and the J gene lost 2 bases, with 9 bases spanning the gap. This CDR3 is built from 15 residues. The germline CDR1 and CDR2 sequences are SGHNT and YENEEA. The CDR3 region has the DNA TGTGCCAGCAGCTTAGCGGGGTCACCCTACAATGAGCAGTTCTTC. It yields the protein CASSLAGSPYNEQFF.

DNA of the CDR3: TGCAGCTGGGGGGTAGGTTCCGATACGCAGTATTTT. It is translated as CSWGVGSDTQYF. This chain uses TRBV29-1 with TRBJ2-3; maybe TRBD2 (6 bases). Germline assignment: CDR1 SQVTM and CDR2 ANQGSEA. V was cut by 8 bases and J by 6 bases, with 15 bases left in between. The CDR3 covers 12 residues.

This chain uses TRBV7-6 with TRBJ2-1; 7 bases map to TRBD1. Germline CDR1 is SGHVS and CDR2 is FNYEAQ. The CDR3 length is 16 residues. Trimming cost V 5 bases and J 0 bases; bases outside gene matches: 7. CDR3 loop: CASSARQGGSYNEQFF. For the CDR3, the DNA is TGTGCCAGCAGCGCCAGACAGGGCGGCTCCTACAATGAGCAGTTCTTC.

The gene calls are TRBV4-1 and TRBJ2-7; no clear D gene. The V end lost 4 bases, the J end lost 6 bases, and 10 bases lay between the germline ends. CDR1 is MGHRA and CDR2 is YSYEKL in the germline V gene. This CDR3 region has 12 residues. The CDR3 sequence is CASSPPPGEQYF. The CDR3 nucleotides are TGCGCCAGCAGCCCTCCGCCCGGCGAGCAGTACTTC.

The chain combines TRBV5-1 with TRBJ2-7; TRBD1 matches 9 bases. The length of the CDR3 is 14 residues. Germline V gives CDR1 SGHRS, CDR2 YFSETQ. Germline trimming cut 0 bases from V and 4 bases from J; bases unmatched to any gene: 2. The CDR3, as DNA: TGCGCCAGCAGCTTGGTAGGGACAGGGTACGAGCAGTACTTC. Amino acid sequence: CASSLVGTGYEQYF.

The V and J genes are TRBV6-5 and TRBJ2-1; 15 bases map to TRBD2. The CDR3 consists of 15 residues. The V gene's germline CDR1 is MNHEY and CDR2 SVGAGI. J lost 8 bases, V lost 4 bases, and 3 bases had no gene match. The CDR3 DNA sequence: TGTGCCAGCAGTTCGGGACTAGCGGGGGGCGATGAGCAGTTCTTC. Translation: CASSSGLAGGDEQFF.

CDR3 nucleotide sequence: TGTGCCATCAGTGAGTCAGCAGGGGGCAGCCAAAACATTCAGTACTTC. The encoded protein is CAISESAGGSQNIQYF. V is TRBV10-3 and J is TRBJ2-4; TRBD1 aligns across 8 bases. The CDR3 runs 16 residues. J lost 5 bases, V lost 0 bases, and 6 bases had no gene match. Germline assignment: CDR1 ENHRY and CDR2 SYGVKD.

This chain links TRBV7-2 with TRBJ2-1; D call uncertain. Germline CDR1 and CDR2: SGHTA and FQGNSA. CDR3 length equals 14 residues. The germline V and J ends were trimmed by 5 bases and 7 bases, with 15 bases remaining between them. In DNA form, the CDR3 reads TGTGCCAGCAGCCCAACGACAATTAGAAATGAGCAGTTCTTC. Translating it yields CASSPTTIRNEQFF.

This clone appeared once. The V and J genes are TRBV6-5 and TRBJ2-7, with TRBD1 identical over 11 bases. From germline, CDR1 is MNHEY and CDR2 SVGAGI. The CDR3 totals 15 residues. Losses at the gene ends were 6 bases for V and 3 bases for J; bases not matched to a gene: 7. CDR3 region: CASSSGGQGGYEQYF. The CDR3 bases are TGTGCCAGCAGCTCCGGGGGACAGGGGGGCTACGAGCAGTACTTC.